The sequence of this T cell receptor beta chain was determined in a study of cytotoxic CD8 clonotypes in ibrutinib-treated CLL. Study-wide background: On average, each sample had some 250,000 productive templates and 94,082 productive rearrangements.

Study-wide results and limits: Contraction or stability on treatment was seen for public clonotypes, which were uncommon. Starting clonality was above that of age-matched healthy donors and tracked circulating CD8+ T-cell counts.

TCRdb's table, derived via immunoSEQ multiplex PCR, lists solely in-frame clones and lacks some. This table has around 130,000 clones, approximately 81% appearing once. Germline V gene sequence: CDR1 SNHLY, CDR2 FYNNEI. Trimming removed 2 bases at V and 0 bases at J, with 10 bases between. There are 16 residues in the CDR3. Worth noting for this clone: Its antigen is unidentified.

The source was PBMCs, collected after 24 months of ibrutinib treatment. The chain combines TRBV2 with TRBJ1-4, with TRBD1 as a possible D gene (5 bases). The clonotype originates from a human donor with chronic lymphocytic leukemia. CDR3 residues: CASSELGLATNEKLFF. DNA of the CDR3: TGTGCCAGCAGTGAACTGGGGCTCGCAACTAATGAAAAACTGTTTTTT. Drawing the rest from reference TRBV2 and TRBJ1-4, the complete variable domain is EPEVTQTPSHQVTQMGQEVILRCVPISNHLYFYWYRQILGQKVEFLVSFYNNEISEKSEIFDDQFSVERPDGSNFTLKIRSTKLEDSAMYFCASSELGLATNEKLFFGSGTQLSVL.